This T cell receptor (beta chain) derives from a study of OX40 agonist ivuxolimab in advanced cancers. Study at large: Each patient was given ivuxolimab into a vein every 2 weeks, at 0.01 to 10 mg/kg. Mean age approximately 66 years, range roughly 20 to 85; just over 80% male. Prior anti-PD-1, anti-PD-L1 or anti-CTLA-4 therapy was allowed; 40% to 50% had some. Study results and limitations: The investigators did not determine what antigen specificity the expanded peripheral T cells had.

Sequenced by immunoSEQ multiplex PCR; TCRdb stores in-frame clones only, minus some. The sample shows about 100,000 clones, about nine tenths of them seen only once. This clone was detected only a few times. Its antigen is not known. The material was CD4+ or CD8+ T cells sorted from blood, obtained in a trial of the OX40 agonist ivuxolimab. This sequence originates from an adult with an advanced solid tumor such as melanoma, head and neck, liver or kidney cancer.

The CDR3 spells CSVEPPGTGGWNEQFF. CDR3 coding DNA: TGCAGCGTTGAGCCTCCCGGGACAGGGGGCTGGAATGAGCAGTTCTTC. The chain joins TRBV29-1 to TRBJ2-1, with 12 bases that match TRBD1. The V gene's germline CDR1 is SQVTM and CDR2 ANQGSEA. The CDR3 runs 16 residues. The trim removed 3 bases at V and 7 bases at J, leaving 10 bases unmatched.